Listed here is a single T cell receptor (beta chain). The antigen is not known. Sequencing libraries for TCR beta were prepared with iRepertoire HTBI primers and Arm-PCR of CDR3 regions. TCRdb fed the multiplex PCR reads into MiXCR, producing one record per CDR3 protein. The table lists 450,000 or so distinct CDR3 sequences, about 20% of them singletons, with 13% in the top ten. The data stem from a study of regulatory T cells in long-lasting Graves disease. Turning to the study itself: Persistence in Graves' disease denoted antithyroid drug use beyond 5 years alongside positive TSH receptor antibodies.

General study findings and limits: Among samples with persistent disease, TRBV28, TRBJ1-2 and TRBJ2-5 were favored. Persistent patients shared 2,500 to 3,000 public clonotypes among themselves. Newly diagnosed patients shared fewer, at approximately 970.

Time point here: persistent/refractory GD, antithyroid drugs over 5 years with positive TRAb. After RNA was extracted from PBMCs, the TCR library was made from it. American Thyroid Association guidelines defined how Graves' disease was diagnosed. This CDR3 contains 16 residues. J gave up 6 bases and V 0 bases, and 6 bases lay outside the gene matches. Germline V lookup: CDR1 LNHNV, CDR2 YYDKDF (reference sequence). The source was peripheral blood mononuclear cells (PBMCs), collected when the disease was refractory, from a patient treated with antithyroid drugs. V is TRBV15 and J is TRBJ2-1, with 9 positions matching TRBD2. This receptor was taken from a female donor with Graves disease. CDR3 nucleotides: TGTGCCACCAGCAGAGATCCCCCTAGCGGGGTCAATGAGCAGTTCTTC. Protein product: CATSRDPPSGVNEQFF.